Detailed here is one T cell receptor beta chain. This record belongs to a study of PD-L1 blockade in urothelial cancer. At the level of the study: Blood analysis occurred 3 weeks (second dose) and 6 weeks after treatment start.

Time point here: peripheral blood 6 weeks after treatment start. Here immunoSEQ multiplex PCR was the method, and the copy in TCRdb shows in-frame clones only, minus some. The repertoire holds 20,000 to 25,000 clones, roughly 89% seen once, with around 11% in the top ten. This material consisted of PBMCs, taken around atezolizumab (anti-PD-L1) treatment. The sequence was collected from an older woman with urothelial cancer.

The CDR3 is CASSWDLNTGELFF. In DNA, the CDR3 is TGTGCCAGCAGCTGGGACTTAAACACCGGGGAGCTGTTTTTT. V is TRBV5-5 and J is TRBJ2-2, with D perhaps matching TRBD2 (6 bases). CDR3 length: 14 amino acids. The germline gives CDR1 SGHKS, CDR2 YYEKEE (reference sequence). V was pared by 3 bases and J by 2 bases, with 8 bases between. Supplemented by reference TRBV5-5 and TRBJ2-2, the full variable domain reads DAGVTQSPTHLIKTRGQQVTLRCSPISGHKSVSWYQQVLGQGPQFIFQYYEKEERGRGNFPDRFSARQFPNYSSELNVNALLLGDSALYLCASSWDLNTGELFFGEGSRLTVL.